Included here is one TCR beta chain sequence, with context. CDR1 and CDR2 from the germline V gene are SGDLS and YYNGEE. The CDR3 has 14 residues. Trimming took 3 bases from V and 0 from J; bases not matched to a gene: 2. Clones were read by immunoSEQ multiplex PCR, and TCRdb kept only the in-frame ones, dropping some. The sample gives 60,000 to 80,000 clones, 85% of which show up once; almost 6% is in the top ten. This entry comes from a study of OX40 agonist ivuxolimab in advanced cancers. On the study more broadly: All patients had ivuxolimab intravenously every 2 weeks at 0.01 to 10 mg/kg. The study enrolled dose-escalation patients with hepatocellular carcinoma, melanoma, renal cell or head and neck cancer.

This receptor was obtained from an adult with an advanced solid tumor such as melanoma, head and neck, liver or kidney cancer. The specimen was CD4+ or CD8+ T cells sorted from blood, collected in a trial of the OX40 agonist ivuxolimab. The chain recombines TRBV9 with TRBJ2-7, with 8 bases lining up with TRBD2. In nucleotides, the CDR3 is TGTGCCAGCAGCGAGCGGGAGAGCTCCTACGAGCAGTACTTC. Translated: CASSERESSYEQYF.